The following is a TCR beta chain sequence with its context. The antigen is not known. These data come from a study of identical twins. There were only healthy Caucasians among the donors. Study results and limitations: Out-of-frame alpha sequences shared between twins exhibited an excess of low generation probability.

A universal primer site was incorporated via template switching, and the cDNA contained unique molecular identifiers. TCRdb used MiXCR to reprocess the 5' RACE reads, holding one entry per CDR3 protein. Of some 630,000 distinct CDR3 sequences in the sample, 7.1% were seen once. This CDR3 spans 16 amino acids. Germline CDR1 reads MGHRA; CDR2 reads YSYEKL. Germline trimming cut 1 base from V and 7 bases from J; bases unmatched to any gene: 9. The sample was also reused in another study, on yellow fever vaccine responses in identical twins.

The specimen sequenced was PBMCs. The chain is built from TRBV4-1 and TRBJ1-4; 7 bases line up with TRBD1. The TCR comes from a woman aged 18-35 years in good health. The CDR3 sequence is CASSQATGEVGEKLFF. The DNA for the CDR3 is TGCGCCAGCAGCCAAGCCACAGGGGAAGTTGGTGAAAAACTGTTTTTT.